Listed here are 21 T cell receptor beta chains from one sample, sequenced in a study of persistence of HIV-infected CD4 T cells. This was the immunoSEQ version 4 assay in survey mode. Sequencing was performed with immunoSEQ multiplex PCR; in TCRdb, only in-frame clones are kept and a portion is missing. The table shows around 47,000 clones, with 91% occurring only once. Their recognized antigens are unknown. Anti-CD3/anti-CD28 beads served as a nonspecific positive control stimulus. Sorting selected CD4+ T cells upregulating both CD40 ligand and CD69. The sample here was CD4+ T cells sorted from PBMCs after approximately 20-hour stimulation, taken from a patient who received antiretroviral therapy. The receptors stem from an adult man with HIV who was CMV-seropositive.

The chain employs TRBV27 and TRBJ1-1, with TRBD1 matching 9 bases. Germline V gene data show CDR1 as MNHEY and CDR2 as SMNVEV (reference sequence). The CDR3 consists of 17 residues. V shed 7 bases and J 0 bases; nucleotides not matched to a gene: 12. Written as DNA, the CDR3 is TGTGCCAGCAAGCCCAGGACAGGGGCTAATCTGAACACTGAAGCTTTCTTT. This codes for CASKPRTGANLNTEAFF.

The chain has TRBV9 and TRBJ1-3, with D perhaps matching TRBD1 (6 bases). The ends were cut back, 4 bases at V and 3 bases at J, with 26 bases in the middle. The CDR3 loop spans 19 amino acids. Germline CDR1 reads SGDLS; CDR2 reads YYNGEE. The DNA of the CDR3 is TGTGCCAGCAGCCCCCAGCTCGGCAGGGGTCTAAGAGGTGGAAACACCATATATTTT. It yields the protein CASSPQLGRGLRGGNTIYF.

The sample holds one count of this clone. V and J are TRBV7-2 and TRBJ1-1, with D possibly TRBD1 on 6 matching bases. CDR3 length: 16 residues. CDR1 is SGHTA and CDR2 is FQGNSA in the germline V gene. Trimming took 1 base from V and 4 from J, leaving 16 bases between them. For the CDR3, the DNA is TGTGCCAGCAGCTTAGAAGGGGGTCGGTGGGGCACTGAAGCTTTCTTT. It encodes CASSLEGGRWGTEAFF.

The rearrangement uses TRBV7-9 and TRBJ1-2, with 7 bases aligning to TRBD1. V lost 0 bases, J lost 8 bases, and 6 bases stayed unmatched. Per the germline V gene, CDR1 is SEHNR and CDR2 is FQNEAQ (reference sequence). This CDR3 is built from 14 residues. The CDR3 DNA follows: TGTGCCAGCAGCTTAGCGGACAGGCTGGGCGGCTACACCTTC. As protein: CASSLADRLGGYTF.

This clone was detected once. An end of the junction differs from the germline gene, which may be a read error. This chain connects TRBV2 to TRBJ2-7; a weak D match, TRBD1 (6 bases). The CDR3 extends over 12 amino acids. Germline V gene sequence: CDR1 SNHLY, CDR2 FYNNEI. The CDR3 nucleotides are TGTGCCAGCAGCCTGGACAGTCCCGCGTCCTTCTTC. As protein: CASSLDSPASFF.

V usage is TRBV6-1 and J usage is TRBJ1-1, with a weak D call TRBD1 (5 bases). CDR1 and CDR2 (germline): MNHNS, SASEGT. V lost 2 bases, J lost 8 bases, and 21 bases lay in between. There are 16 residues in the CDR3. The CDR3 DNA is TGTGCCAGCAGTGAAAAGGGGCTCCGGGACTTTTTGGAAGCTTTCTTT. Translated, it gives CASSEKGLRDFLEAFF.

The chain joins TRBV5-4 to TRBJ1-2; the match to TRBD1 covers 10 bases. Unmatched junction bases numbered 5, after V lost 4 bases and J lost 8 bases. Germline V lookup: CDR1 SGHNT, CDR2 YYREEE (reference sequence). This CDR3 is 13 amino acids long. CDR3 amino acids: CASSTDRGRGYTF. The CDR3 DNA follows: TGTGCCAGCAGCACGGACAGGGGGAGGGGCTACACCTTC.

The V and J genes are TRBV7-3 and TRBJ2-1; 9 bases map to TRBD1. The CDR3 is made up of 19 amino acids. Germline assignment: CDR1 SGHTA and CDR2 FQGTGA. Trimming removed 5 bases from V and 0 bases from J; junction bases left unmatched: 14. The CDR3 here is CASSPRQTGGRSSYNEQFF. The CDR3 region has the DNA TGTGCCAGCAGCCCTCGTCAGACAGGGGGTAGGAGCTCCTACAATGAGCAGTTCTTC.

The rearrangement uses TRBV25-1 and TRBJ2-1; D not resolved. The CDR3 loop spans 14 amino acids. The V gene's germline CDR1 is MGHDK and CDR2 SYGVNS. V dropped 3 bases and J dropped 7 bases, with 13 bases sitting between them. The CDR3 reads CASSESQSRNEQFF. The CDR3 bases are TGTGCCAGCAGTGAGAGTCAGAGTAGGAATGAGCAGTTCTTC.

The chain links TRBV27 to TRBJ1-5, with 11 bases that match TRBD1. The CDR3 spans 16 residues. Germline V gene lookup returns CDR1 MNHEY and CDR2 SMNVEV (reference sequence). J was trimmed by 4 bases and V by 5 bases; bases with no gene match: 7. The CDR3 here is CASSPIGTGGNQPQHF. For the CDR3, the DNA is TGTGCCAGCAGTCCGATTGGGACAGGGGGAAATCAGCCCCAGCATTTT.

This chain links TRBV29-1 with TRBJ2-7, with TRBD1 as a possible D gene (5 bases). Per germline, CDR1 SQVTM and CDR2 ANQGSEA. Trimming stripped 4 bases from V and 0 bases from J, with 7 bases between. The CDR3 has 12 amino acids. In nucleotides, the CDR3 is TGCAGCGTTGCAGGGAACTCCTACGAGCAGTACTTC. This codes for CSVAGNSYEQYF.

CDR3: CASSLARGGGPFYEQYF. Written as DNA, the CDR3 is TGTGCCAGCAGCTTAGCTAGGGGCGGGGGGCCCTTCTACGAGCAGTACTTC. The chain is built from TRBV7-2 and TRBJ2-7, with 8 bases that match TRBD2. The CDR3 has 17 residues. J lost 3 bases, V lost 0 bases, and 10 bases had no gene match. CDR1 is SGHTA and CDR2 is FQGNSA in the germline V gene.

V usage is TRBV7-3 and J usage is TRBJ2-7; either TRBD1 or TRBD2 may fit D (5 bases each). V shed 3 bases and J shed 7 bases, with 10 bases lying between them. The CDR3 spans 12 residues. CDR1 SGHTA and CDR2 FQGTGA come from the germline V gene. As DNA, the CDR3 is TGTGCCAGCAGCTTGGGGGTTGGAGAGCAGTACTTC. It codes for CASSLGVGEQYF. The full variable domain, in which reference TRBV7-3 and TRBJ2-7 provide the parts outside the CDR3, is GAGVSQTPSNKVTEKGKYVELRCDPISGHTALYWYRQSLGQGPEFLIYFQGTGAADDSGLPNDRFFAVRPEGSVSTLKIQRTERGDSAVYLCASSLGVGEQYFGPGTRLTVT.

The chain employs TRBV2 and TRBJ1-6; TRBD1 agrees at 7 bases. The germline CDR1 and CDR2 sequences are SNHLY and FYNNEI. V gave up 0 bases and J gave up 7 bases; unmatched junction bases: 6. The CDR3 totals 16 residues. CDR3 sequence reads: CASSEAKGARNSPLHF. In DNA, the CDR3 is TGTGCCAGCAGTGAAGCGAAGGGGGCGCGAAATTCACCCCTCCACTTT.

This chain uses TRBV27 with TRBJ2-3; a possible D gene is TRBD1 (6 bases). Looked up from germline, CDR1 is MNHEY and CDR2 is SMNVEV (reference sequence). The CDR3 runs to 14 residues. V lost 9 bases, J lost 1 base, and 14 bases lay in between. The CDR3 nucleotides are TGTGCCAGTAGATTCAGGGGAGGCACAGATACGCAGTATTTT. Encoded protein: CASRFRGGTDTQYF.

This clone showed up just once. V and J are TRBV3-1 (or the pseudogene TRBV3-2) and TRBJ1-6; 8 bases map to TRBD1. There are 16 residues in the CDR3. The ends lost 1 base at V and 7 bases at J; junction bases unmatched: 6. Looked up from germline, CDR1 is LGHDT and CDR2 is YNNKEL (reference sequence). The CDR3 bases are TGTGCCAGCAGCCAAGGGCATCAGGGGGCAAATTCACCCCTCCACTTT. As protein: CASSQGHQGANSPLHF.

The chain combines TRBV19 with TRBJ1-5; a weak D match, TRBD1 (5 bases). Trimming cost V 5 bases and J 0 bases, with 17 bases left between them. The germline gives CDR1 LNHDA, CDR2 SQIVND (reference sequence). The CDR3 has 17 residues. The CDR3 region has the DNA TGTGCCAGTAGTTCGGGACCCACGGGGTATAGCAATCAGCCCCAGCATTTT. This codes for CASSSGPTGYSNQPQHF.

The V gene is TRBV28, the J gene TRBJ2-2, with D uncertain. With 7 bases removed from V and 7 bases from J, the gap between germline ends came to 7 bases. The germline CDR1 and CDR2 sequences are MDHEN and SYDVKM. There are 11 residues in the CDR3. The CDR3: CASTESGELFF. The CDR3 nucleotides are TGTGCCAGCACCGAGAGCGGGGAGCTGTTTTTT. Full variable domain (outside the CDR3, taken from reference TRBV28 and TRBJ2-2): DVKVTQSSRYLVKRTGEKVFLECVQDMDHENMFWYRQDPGLGLRLIYFSYDVKMKEKGDIPEGYSVSREKKERFSLILESASTNQTSMYLCASTESGELFFGEGSRLTVL.

The chain uses TRBV4-2 and TRBJ2-6; D might be TRBD2 (5 bases). The CDR3 covers 18 residues. V lost 0 bases, J lost 0 bases, and 12 bases lay in between. The germline gives CDR1 LGHNA, CDR2 YNFKEQ. The CDR3 nucleotides read TGTGCCAGCAGCCAAGATTCAGCGGTCTTCTCTGGGGCCAACGTCCTGACTTTC. It yields the protein CASSQDSAVFSGANVLTF.

This clone was observed a few times. The chain employs TRBV7-6 and TRBJ2-7; either TRBD1 or TRBD2 may supply D (6 bases each). The CDR3 has 15 amino acids. V was trimmed by 5 bases and J by 4 bases, leaving 18 bases between them. Germline loops: CDR1 SGHVS, CDR2 FNYEAQ. The CDR3 region is CASSLRVGGLYEQYF. DNA for the CDR3: TGTGCCAGCAGCCTCAGGGTAGGGGGGTTATACGAGCAGTACTTC.

The chain uses TRBV3-1 (or the pseudogene TRBV3-2) and TRBJ1-1, with 10 nucleotides matching TRBD1. V gave up 4 bases and J gave up 11 bases; unmatched junction bases: 10. This CDR3 region has 14 residues. The germline CDR1 and CDR2 sequences are LGHDT and YNNKEL (reference sequence). This chain's CDR3 is CASSLFGQGGSAFF. CDR3 nucleotide sequence: TGTGCCAGCAGCCTGTTCGGACAGGGGGGTTCGGCTTTCTTT.